One and the same sample provided the 7 T cell receptor beta chains below, sequenced in a study of radiation and T cells in renal cell carcinoma. Only in-frame clones appear in the TCRdb table, and some are missing; sequencing was by immunoSEQ multiplex PCR. The data contain about 150,000 clones, 88% of them singletons. The time point was: baseline pretreatment blood. Documented treatment: 15 Gy SBRT to primary tumor, nephrectomy 4 weeks later. The sequences come from blood, collected from a patient whose treatment included radiotherapy and nephrectomy. These receptors originate from a woman aged 70-85 years with renal cell carcinoma.

The genes are TRBV4-1 and TRBJ2-2; 9 nucleotides agree with TRBD2. This CDR3 region has 16 residues. The V gene end was trimmed by 4 bases and the J gene end by 7 bases; junction bases not matched to a gene: 10. Germline lookup yields CDR1 MGHRA and CDR2 YSYEKL. CDR3 residues: CASSRGTSPQIGELFF. The CDR3 nucleotides read TGCGCCAGCAGCCGTGGGACTAGCCCTCAGATCGGGGAGCTGTTTTTT.

This sequence joins TRBV28 and TRBJ2-7; 7 bases match TRBD1. Germline CDR1 MDHEN, CDR2 SYDVKM. With 4 bases clipped from V and 3 bases from J, the junction kept 3 bases outside the gene matches. This CDR3 has 13 amino acids. The CDR3 bases are TGTGCCAGCAGTTGGGCAGGGGGCTACGAGCAGTACTTC. This gives the protein CASSWAGGYEQYF.

This chain connects TRBV29-1 to TRBJ1-1, with 8 bases that match TRBD1. Losses at the gene ends were 6 bases for V and 5 bases for J; bases not matched to a gene: 11. This CDR3 has 14 amino acids. The germline gives CDR1 SQVTM, CDR2 ANQGSEA. The CDR3 reads CSVYRTGRDTEAFF. CDR3 DNA sequence: TGCAGCGTATACCGGACAGGGAGGGATACTGAAGCTTTCTTT.

This clone was detected a few times. The V gene is TRBV29-1, the J gene TRBJ1-1; D call uncertain. The V end was cut by 6 bases, the J end by 0 bases, with 11 bases between. The CDR3 totals 13 residues. Germline CDR1 is SQVTM and CDR2 is ANQGSEA. The CDR3 DNA follows: TGCAGCGTCGGATTTGGTTTGAACACTGAAGCTTTCTTT. Translated, it gives CSVGFGLNTEAFF.

This clone has only a few counts. The rearrangement links TRBV21-1 to TRBJ1-1. TRBV21-1 is a documented pseudogene. CDR3 length equals 15 residues. CDR3 nucleotide sequence: TGTGCCAGCAGCCCCCTGGGGCAGGGAGACACTGAAGCTTTCTTT. Its protein is CASSPLGQGDTEAFF.

This clone was counted a few times. The chain employs TRBV19 and TRBJ1-1; D is undetermined. Looked up from germline, CDR1 is LNHDA and CDR2 is SQIVND (reference sequence). CDR3 length equals 12 residues. V was pared by 6 bases and J by 7 bases, with 12 bases between. The DNA for the CDR3 is TGTGCCAGTAGCTTTGGTCGGGATGAAGCTTTCTTT. Amino acids: CASSFGRDEAFF.

This chain links TRBV5-4 with TRBJ2-1; tentatively, D is TRBD1 (5 bases). V lost 0 bases and J 5 bases, leaving 12 bases between the germline ends. From germline, CDR1 is SGHNT and CDR2 YYREEE (reference sequence). This CDR3 contains 15 residues. CDR3 loop: CASSLVGVRNNEQFF. For the CDR3, the DNA is TGTGCCAGCAGCTTGGTAGGGGTGCGGAACAATGAGCAGTTCTTC.